This T cell receptor (beta chain) stems from a study of T-cell memory formation after mild COVID-19. This clonotype was seen more than once but under ten times. Its matching antigen is unknown. Sample barcodes and UMIs were carried by the TCR alpha and TCR beta cDNA libraries that 5'RACE generated with constant-segment primers. TCRdb reprocessed the 5' RACE reads via MiXCR and lists one record per CDR3 protein. The table lists roughly 410,000 distinct CDR3 sequences, approximately 24% of them singletons. The study's findings and limits: Some responding clones appeared in pre-infection memory, suggesting cross-reactive memory joined.

CDR1 and CDR2 (germline): SQVTM, ANQGSEA. Deletions cut 4 bases from V and 1 base from J, with 14 bases between. The CDR3 length is 14 residues. The J gene is TRBJ2-7, the V gene TRBV29-1; D possibly corresponds to TRBD1 (6 bases). Sequencing was performed on PBMCs or a T cell subset sorted from them (not recorded which). This receptor was identified in an adult woman who had mild COVID-19 (a few samples of this study predate the infection). Cell type and time point are not known. CDR3 sequence: CSVGSRDTSYEQYF. DNA of the CDR3: TGCAGCGTTGGGAGCCGGGACACATCCTACGAGCAGTACTTC.